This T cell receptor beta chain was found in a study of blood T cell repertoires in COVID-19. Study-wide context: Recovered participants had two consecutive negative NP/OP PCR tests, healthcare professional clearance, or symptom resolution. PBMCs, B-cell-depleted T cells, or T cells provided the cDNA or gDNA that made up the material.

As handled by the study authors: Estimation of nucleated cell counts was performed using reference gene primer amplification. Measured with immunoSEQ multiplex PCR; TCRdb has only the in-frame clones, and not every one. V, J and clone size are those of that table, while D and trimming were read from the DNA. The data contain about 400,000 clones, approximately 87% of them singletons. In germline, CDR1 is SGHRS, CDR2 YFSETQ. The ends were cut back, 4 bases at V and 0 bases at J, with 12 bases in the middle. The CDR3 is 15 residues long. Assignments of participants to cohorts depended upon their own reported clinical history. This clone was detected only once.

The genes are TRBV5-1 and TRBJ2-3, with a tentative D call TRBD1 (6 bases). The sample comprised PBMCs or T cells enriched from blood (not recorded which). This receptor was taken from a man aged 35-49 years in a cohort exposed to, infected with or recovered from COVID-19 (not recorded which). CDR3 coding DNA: TGCGCCAGCAGCACGGCCGGGACAAGCACAGATACGCAGTATTTT. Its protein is CASSTAGTSTDTQYF.